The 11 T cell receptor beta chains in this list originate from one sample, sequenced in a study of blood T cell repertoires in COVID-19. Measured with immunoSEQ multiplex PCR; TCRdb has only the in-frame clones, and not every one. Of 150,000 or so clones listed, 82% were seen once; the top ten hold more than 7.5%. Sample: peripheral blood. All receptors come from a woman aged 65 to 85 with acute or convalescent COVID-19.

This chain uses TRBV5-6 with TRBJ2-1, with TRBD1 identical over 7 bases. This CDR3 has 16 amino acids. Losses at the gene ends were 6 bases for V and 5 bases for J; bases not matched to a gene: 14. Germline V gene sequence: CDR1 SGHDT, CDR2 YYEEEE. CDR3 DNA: TGTGCCAGCACCTGGGAGAGAGGGACAGCCGACAATGAGCAGTTCTTC. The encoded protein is CASTWERGTADNEQFF. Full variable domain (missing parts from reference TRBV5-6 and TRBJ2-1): DAGVTQSPTHLIKTRGQQVTLRCSPKSGHDTVSWYQQALGQGPQFIFQYYEEEERQRGNFPDRFSGHQFPNYSSELNVNALLLGDSALYLCASTWERGTADNEQFFGPGTRLTVL.

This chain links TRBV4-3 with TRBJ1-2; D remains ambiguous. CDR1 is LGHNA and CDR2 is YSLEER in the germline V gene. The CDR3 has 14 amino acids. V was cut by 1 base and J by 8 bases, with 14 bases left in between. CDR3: CASSQGWQSLGYTF. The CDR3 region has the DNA TGCGCCAGCAGCCAAGGGTGGCAGTCTCTGGGCTACACCTTC.

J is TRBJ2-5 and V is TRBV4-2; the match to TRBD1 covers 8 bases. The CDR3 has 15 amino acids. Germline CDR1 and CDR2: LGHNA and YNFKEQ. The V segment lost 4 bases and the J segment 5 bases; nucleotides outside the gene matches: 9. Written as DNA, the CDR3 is TGTGCCAGCAGCCCCGGACAGGGAGATTTCGAGACCCAGTACTTC. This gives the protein CASSPGQGDFETQYF.

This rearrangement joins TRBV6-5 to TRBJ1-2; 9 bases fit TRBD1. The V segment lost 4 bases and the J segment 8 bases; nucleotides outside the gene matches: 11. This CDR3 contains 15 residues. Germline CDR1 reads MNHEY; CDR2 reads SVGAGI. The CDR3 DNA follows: TGTGCCAGCAGTTTAAGAGCGGACAGGGGAGGAGGCTACACCTTC. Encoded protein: CASSLRADRGGGYTF.

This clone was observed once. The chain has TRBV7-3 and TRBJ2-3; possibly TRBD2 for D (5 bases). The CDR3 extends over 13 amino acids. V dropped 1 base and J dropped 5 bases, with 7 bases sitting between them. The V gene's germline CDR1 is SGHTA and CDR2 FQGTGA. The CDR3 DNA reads TGTGCCAGCAGCTTAAGACGGGGAGATACGCAGTATTTT. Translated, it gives CASSLRRGDTQYF.

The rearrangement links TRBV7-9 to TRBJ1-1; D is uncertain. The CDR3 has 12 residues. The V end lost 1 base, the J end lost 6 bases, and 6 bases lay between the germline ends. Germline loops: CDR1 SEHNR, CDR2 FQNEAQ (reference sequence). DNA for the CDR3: TGTGCCAGCAGCTTAGATGTCTCTGAAGCTTTCTTT. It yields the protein CASSLDVSEAFF.

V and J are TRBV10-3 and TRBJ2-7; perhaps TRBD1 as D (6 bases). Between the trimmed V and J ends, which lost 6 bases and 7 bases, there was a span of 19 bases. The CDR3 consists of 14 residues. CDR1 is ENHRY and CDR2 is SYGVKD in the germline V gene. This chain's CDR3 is CAISYSDTGFEQYF. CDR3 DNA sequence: TGTGCCATCAGCTATTCCGATACAGGGTTTGAGCAGTACTTC.

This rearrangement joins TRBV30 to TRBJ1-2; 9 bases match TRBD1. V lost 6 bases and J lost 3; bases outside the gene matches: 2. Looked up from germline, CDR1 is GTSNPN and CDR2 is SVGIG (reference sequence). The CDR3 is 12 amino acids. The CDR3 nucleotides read TGTGCCTGCGACAGGGGGGACTATGGCTACACCTTC. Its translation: CACDRGDYGYTF.

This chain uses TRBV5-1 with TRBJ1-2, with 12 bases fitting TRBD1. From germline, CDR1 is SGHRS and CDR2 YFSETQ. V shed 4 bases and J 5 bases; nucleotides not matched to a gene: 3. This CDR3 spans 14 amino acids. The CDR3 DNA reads TGCGCCAGCAGCCCGGGACAGGGGGCATATGGCTACACCTTC. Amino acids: CASSPGQGAYGYTF. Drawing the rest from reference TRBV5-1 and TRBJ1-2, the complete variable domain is KAGVTQTPRYLIKTRGQQVTLSCSPISGHRSVSWYQQTPGQGLQFLFEYFSETQRNKGNFPGRFSGRQFSNSRSEMNVSTLELGDSALYLCASSPGQGAYGYTFGSGTRLTVV.

The CDR3 sequence is CASSSERVYGYTF. The CDR3 region has the DNA TGTGCCAGCAGCAGCGAACGGGTCTATGGCTACACCTTC. The chain uses TRBV7-2 and TRBJ1-2; D is ambiguous. The germline V gene encodes CDR1 SGHTA and CDR2 FQGNSA. Trimming took 5 bases from V and 4 from J, leaving 11 bases between them. The CDR3 loop spans 13 amino acids.

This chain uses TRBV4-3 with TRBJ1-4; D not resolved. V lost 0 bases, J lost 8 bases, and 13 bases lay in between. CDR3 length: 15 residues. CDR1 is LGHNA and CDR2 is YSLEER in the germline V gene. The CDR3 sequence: CASSQDFGGGEKLFF. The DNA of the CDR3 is TGCGCCAGCAGCCAAGATTTCGGAGGTGGGGAAAAACTGTTTTTT.